There are a few counts of the clone carrying this T cell receptor beta chain. Sequencing was performed with immunoSEQ multiplex PCR; in TCRdb, only in-frame clones are kept and a portion is missing. Of about 120,000 clones in the sample, around 83% are singletons; the top ten hold roughly 4%. Assignment of participants to cohorts was predicated upon participant-reported clinical history. Each recovered donor of Cohort 3 presented with two negative PCRs, clearance, or symptom resolution. V dropped 4 bases and J dropped 8 bases, with 17 bases sitting between them. Germline CDR1 is MGHRA and CDR2 is YSYEKL. This CDR3 contains 15 residues. The data belong to a study of blood T cell repertoires in COVID-19. Study-level background: The United States, Italy and Spain were the sources of the acute and convalescent COVID-19 samples.

The gene calls are TRBV4-1 and TRBJ1-4; D may be TRBD1 (6 bases). The sequenced sample was PBMCs or T cells enriched from blood (not recorded which). The sequence derives from a woman in her twenties or thirties who had recovered from COVID-19. The CDR3 bases are TGCGCCAGCAGCCCAGCGGGACACTCGGAGGAAAAACTGTTTTTT. Its protein is CASSPAGHSEEKLFF.